This TCR beta chain derives from a study of T-cell reconstitution after alpha-beta-depleted transplantation in children. This clonotype was observed at least ten times. The library targeted TCRbeta and was prepared with unique molecular identifiers. TCRdb fed the PCR reads into MiXCR, producing one record per CDR3 protein. The sample has 240,000 or so distinct CDR3 sequences, around 8% seen once. The sequenced sample was PBMCs, mostly from graft donor cells, obtained 180 days after TCRalphabeta/CD19-depleted stem cell transplant. This sequence originates from a male patient between 10 and 17 years old who had a stem cell transplant for acute lymphoblastic leukemia, so the T cells may come from the graft donor.

CDR3 coding DNA: TGTGCCAGCGGGGTTGGGCAGGTCATGGGGCAAGAGACCCAGTACTTC. Amino acid sequence: CASGVGQVMGQETQYF. The genes are TRBV28 and TRBJ2-5; no reliable D call. In germline, CDR1 is MDHEN, CDR2 SYDVKM. V lost 8 bases and J lost 2, with 21 bases in between. CDR3 length: 16 residues.